This T cell receptor (beta chain) was observed in a study of blood T cell repertoires in COVID-19. At the level of the study: Spain, Italy and the United States supplied samples that represented acute and convalescent COVID-19. Nucleic acid was either cDNA or gDNA, and it came from T cells, B-cell-depleted T cells, or PBMCs.

In the source study's methods: Reference gene primers were amplified, and this amplification served to estimate nucleated cell counts. Profiled with immunoSEQ multiplex PCR; TCRdb holds only in-frame clones, not every one. V and J calls and clone size follow that table, whereas D and trimming were derived from the DNA. Of 150,000 to 200,000 clones listed, around 87% are singletons. Trimming took off 2 bases at V and 4 bases at J, with 8 bases between the two ends. CDR3 length: 13 amino acids. CDR1 is MNHEY and CDR2 is SVGAGI in the germline V gene. V is TRBV6-5 and J is TRBJ1-2, with D unclear. What was sequenced was peripheral blood. The TCR originated in a man between 60 and 75 years old with COVID-19, enrolled during active disease. The DNA of the CDR3 is TGTGCCAGCAGTTACGAGGGAGTCTATGGCTACACCTTC. Residues: CASSYEGVYGYTF.